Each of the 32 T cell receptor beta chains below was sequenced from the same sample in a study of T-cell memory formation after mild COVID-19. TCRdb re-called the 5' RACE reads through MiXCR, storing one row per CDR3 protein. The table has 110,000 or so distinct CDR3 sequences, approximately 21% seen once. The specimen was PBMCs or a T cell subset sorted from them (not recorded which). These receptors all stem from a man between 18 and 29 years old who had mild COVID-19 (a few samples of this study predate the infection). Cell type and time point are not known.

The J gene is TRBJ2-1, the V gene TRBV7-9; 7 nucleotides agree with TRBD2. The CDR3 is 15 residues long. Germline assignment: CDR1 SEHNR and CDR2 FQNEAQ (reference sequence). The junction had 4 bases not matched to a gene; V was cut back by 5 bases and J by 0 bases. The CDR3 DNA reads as TGTGCCAGCAGCCAAAGCGGGGCCTCCTACAATGAGCAGTTCTTC. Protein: CASSQSGASYNEQFF.

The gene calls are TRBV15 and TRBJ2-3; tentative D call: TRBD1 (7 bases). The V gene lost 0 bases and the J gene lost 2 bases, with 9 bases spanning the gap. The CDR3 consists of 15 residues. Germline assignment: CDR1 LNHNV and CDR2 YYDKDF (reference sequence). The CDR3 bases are TGTGCCACCAGCAGAGACAGGGGGGTCACAGATACGCAGTATTTT. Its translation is CATSRDRGVTDTQYF. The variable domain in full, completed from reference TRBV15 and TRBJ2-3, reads DAMVIQNPRYQVTQFGKPVTLSCSQTLNHNVMYWYQQKSSQAPKLLFHYYDKDFNNEADTPDNFQSRRPNTSFCFLDIRSPGLGDTAMYLCATSRDRGVTDTQYFGPGTRLTVL.

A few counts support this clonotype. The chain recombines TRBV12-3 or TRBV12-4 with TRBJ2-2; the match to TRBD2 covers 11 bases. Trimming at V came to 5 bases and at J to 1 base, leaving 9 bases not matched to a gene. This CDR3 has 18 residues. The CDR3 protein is CASSRVDLAGGNTGELFF. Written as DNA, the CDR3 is TGTGCCAGCAGTCGGGTTGACCTAGCGGGGGGGAACACCGGGGAGCTGTTTTTT.

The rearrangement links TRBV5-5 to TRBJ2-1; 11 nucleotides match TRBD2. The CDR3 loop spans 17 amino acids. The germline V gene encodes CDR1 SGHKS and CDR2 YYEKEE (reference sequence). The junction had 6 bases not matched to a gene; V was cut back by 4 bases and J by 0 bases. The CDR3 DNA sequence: TGTGCCAGCAGCCTAGCGGGGGGACACTACTCCTACAATGAGCAGTTCTTC. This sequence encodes CASSLAGGHYSYNEQFF. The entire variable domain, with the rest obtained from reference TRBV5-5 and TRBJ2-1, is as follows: DAGVTQSPTHLIKTRGQQVTLRCSPISGHKSVSWYQQVLGQGPQFIFQYYEKEERGRGNFPDRFSARQFPNYSSELNVNALLLGDSALYLCASSLAGGHYSYNEQFFGPGTRLTVL.

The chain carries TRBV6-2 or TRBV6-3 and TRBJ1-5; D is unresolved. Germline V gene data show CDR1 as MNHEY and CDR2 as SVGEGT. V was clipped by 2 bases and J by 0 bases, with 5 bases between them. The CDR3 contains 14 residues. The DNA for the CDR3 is TGTGCCAGCAGTTACGGGAATAGCAATCAGCCCCAGCATTTT. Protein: CASSYGNSNQPQHF.

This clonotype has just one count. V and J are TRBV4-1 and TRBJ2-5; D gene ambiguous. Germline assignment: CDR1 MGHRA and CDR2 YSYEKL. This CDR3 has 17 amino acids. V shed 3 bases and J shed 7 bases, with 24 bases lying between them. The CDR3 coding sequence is TGCGCCAGCAGCCACAGTTGGGGTGAGGCGACCGGCACGACCCAGTACTTC. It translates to CASSHSWGEATGTTQYF.

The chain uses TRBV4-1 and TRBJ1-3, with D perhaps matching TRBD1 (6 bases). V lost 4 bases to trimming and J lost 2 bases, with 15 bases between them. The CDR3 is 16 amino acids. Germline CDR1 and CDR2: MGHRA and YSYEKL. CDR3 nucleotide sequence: TGCGCCAGCAGCCTACCTTCCGGACAGACTGGAAACACCATATATTTT. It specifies CASSLPSGQTGNTIYF.

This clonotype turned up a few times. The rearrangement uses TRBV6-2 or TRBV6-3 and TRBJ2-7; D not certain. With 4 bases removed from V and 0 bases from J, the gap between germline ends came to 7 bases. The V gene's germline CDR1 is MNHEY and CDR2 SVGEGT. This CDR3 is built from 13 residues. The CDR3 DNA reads TGTGCCAGCAGTTCGGGCAACTCCTACGAGCAGTACGTC. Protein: CASSSGNSYEQYV.

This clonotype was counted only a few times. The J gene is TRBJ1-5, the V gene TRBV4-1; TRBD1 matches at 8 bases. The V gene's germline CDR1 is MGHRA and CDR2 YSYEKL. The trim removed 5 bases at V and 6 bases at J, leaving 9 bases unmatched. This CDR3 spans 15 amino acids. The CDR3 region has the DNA TGCGCCAGCAGCGTTGGACAGGGACTCGGTCAGCCCCAGCATTTT. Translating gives CASSVGQGLGQPQHF.

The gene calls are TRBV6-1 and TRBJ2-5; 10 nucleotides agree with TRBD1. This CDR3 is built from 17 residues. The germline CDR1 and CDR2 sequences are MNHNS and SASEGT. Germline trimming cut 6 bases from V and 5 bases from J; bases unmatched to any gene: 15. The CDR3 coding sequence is TGTGCCAGCAGCGCCCCTTACTCGGGACAGGGGAAGGAGACCCAGTACTTC. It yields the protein CASSAPYSGQGKETQYF.

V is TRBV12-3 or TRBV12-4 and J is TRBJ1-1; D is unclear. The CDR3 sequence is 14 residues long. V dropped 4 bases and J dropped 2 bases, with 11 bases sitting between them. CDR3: CASSSTDGNTEAFF. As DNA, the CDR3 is TGTGCCAGCAGTTCGACGGACGGAAACACTGAAGCTTTCTTT.

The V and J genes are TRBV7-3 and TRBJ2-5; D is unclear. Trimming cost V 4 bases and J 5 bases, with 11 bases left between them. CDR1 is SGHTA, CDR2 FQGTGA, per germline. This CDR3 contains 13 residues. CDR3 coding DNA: TGTGCCAGCAGCTCCCGACCCGCTGAGACCCAGTACTTC. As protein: CASSSRPAETQYF.

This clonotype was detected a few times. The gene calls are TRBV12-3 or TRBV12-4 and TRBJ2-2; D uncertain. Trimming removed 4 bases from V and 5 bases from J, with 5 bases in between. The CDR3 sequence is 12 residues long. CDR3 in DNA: TGTGCCAGCAGTTGGTTTACCGGGGAGCTGTTTTTT. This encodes CASSWFTGELFF.

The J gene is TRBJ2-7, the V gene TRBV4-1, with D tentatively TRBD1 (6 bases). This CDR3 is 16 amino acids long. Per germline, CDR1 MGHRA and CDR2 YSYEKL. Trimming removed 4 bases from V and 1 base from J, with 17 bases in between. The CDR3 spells CASSRGGSSVSYEQYF. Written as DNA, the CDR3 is TGCGCCAGCAGCCGTGGGGGCTCGTCGGTTTCCTACGAGCAGTACTTC.

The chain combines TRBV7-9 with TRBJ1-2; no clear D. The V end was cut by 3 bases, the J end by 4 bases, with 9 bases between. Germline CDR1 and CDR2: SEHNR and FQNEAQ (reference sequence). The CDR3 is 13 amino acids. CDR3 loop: CASSFRNSYGYTF. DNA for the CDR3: TGTGCCAGCAGCTTCCGGAACAGCTATGGCTACACCTTC. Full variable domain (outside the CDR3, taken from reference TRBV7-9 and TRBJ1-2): DTGVSQNPRHKITKRGQNVTFRCDPISEHNRLYWYRQTLGQGPEFLTYFQNEAQLEKSRLLSDRFSAERPKGSFSTLEIQRTEQGDSAMYLCASSFRNSYGYTFGSGTRLTVV.

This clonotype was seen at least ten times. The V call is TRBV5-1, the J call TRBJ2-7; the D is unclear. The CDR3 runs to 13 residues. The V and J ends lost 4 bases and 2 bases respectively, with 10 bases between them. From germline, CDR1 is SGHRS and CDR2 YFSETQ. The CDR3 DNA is TGCGCCAGCAGCGTCGGGTCCACCTACGAGCAGTACTTC. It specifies CASSVGSTYEQYF.

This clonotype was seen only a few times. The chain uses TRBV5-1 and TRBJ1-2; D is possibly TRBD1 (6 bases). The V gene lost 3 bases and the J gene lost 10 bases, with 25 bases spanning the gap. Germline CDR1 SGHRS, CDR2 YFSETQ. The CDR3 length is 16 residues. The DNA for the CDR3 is TGCGCCAGCAGCTCATCAGGGGCCGTTGGGGGTTTTGACTACACCTTC. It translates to CASSSSGAVGGFDYTF.

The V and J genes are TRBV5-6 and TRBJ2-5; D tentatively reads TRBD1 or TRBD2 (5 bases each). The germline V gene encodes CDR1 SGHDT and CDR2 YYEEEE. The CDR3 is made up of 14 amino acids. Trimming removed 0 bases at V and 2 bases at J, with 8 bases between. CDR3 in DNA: TGTGCCAGCAGCTTGGTGAGGGGACAAGAGACCCAGTACTTC. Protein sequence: CASSLVRGQETQYF.

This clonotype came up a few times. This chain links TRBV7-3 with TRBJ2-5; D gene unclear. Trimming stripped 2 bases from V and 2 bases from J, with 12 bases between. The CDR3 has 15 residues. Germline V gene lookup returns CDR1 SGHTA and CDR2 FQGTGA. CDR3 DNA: TGTGCCAGCAGCTTATTTGTCGGTGTTCAAGAGACCCAGTACTTC. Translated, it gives CASSLFVGVQETQYF. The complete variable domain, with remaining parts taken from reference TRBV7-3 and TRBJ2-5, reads GAGVSQTPSNKVTEKGKYVELRCDPISGHTALYWYRQSLGQGPEFLIYFQGTGAADDSGLPNDRFFAVRPEGSVSTLKIQRTERGDSAVYLCASSLFVGVQETQYFGPGTRLLVL.

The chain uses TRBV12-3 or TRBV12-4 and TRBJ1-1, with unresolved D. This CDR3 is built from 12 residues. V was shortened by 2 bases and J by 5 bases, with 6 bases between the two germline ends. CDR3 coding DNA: TGTGCCAGCAGTTTATCGGAGACTGAAGCTTTCTTT. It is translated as CASSLSETEAFF.

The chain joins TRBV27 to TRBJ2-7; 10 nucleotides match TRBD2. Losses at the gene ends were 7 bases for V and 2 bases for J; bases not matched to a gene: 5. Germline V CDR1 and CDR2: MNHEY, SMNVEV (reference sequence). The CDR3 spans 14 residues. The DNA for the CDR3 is TGTGCCAGCAATCCTAGCGGGGGTGCCTACGAGCAGTACTTC. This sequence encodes CASNPSGGAYEQYF.

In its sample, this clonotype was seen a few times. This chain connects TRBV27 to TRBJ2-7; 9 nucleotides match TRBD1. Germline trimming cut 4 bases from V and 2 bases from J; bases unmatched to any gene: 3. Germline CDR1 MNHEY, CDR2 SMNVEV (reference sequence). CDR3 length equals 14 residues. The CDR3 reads CASSYGQGPYEQYF. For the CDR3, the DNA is TGTGCCAGCAGTTACGGACAGGGGCCCTACGAGCAGTACTTC.

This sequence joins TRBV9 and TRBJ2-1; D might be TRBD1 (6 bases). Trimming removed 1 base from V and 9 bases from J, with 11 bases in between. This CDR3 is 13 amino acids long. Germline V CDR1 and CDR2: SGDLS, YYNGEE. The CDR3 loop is CASSVTGKSEQFF. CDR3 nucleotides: TGTGCCAGCAGCGTAACAGGGAAGAGTGAGCAGTTCTTC.

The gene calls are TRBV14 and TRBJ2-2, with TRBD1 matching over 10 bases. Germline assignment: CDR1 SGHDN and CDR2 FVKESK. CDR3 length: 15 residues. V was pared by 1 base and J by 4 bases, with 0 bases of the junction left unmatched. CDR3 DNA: TGTGCCAGCAGCCAAGGGACAGGGGGCACCGGGGAGCTGTTTTTT. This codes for CASSQGTGGTGELFF.

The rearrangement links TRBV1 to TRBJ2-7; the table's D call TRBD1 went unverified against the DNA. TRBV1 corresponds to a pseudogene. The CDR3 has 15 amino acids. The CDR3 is CTSSQDGPPRDEQYF. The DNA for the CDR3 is TGCACCAGCAGCCAAGATGGCCCCCCTCGGGACGAGCAGTACTTC.

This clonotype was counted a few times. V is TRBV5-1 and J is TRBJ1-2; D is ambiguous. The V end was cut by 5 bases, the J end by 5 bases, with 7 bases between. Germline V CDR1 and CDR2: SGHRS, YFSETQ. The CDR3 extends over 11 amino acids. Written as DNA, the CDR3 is TGCGCCAGCAGAAATGGATATGGCTACACCTTC. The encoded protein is CASRNGYGYTF.

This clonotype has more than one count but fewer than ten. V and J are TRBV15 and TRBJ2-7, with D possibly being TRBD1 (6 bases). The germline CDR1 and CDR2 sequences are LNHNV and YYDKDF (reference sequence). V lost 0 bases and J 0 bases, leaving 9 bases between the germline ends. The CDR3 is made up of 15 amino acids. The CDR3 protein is CATSRERGTSYEQYF. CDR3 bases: TGTGCCACCAGCAGAGAAAGGGGGACCTCCTACGAGCAGTACTTC.

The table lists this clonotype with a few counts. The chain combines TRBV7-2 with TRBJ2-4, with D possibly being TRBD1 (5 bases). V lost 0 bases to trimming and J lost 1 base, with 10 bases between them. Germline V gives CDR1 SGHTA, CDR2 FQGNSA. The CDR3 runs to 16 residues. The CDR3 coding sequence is TGTGCCAGCAGCTTAGCGTCACAGGAGGCCAAAAACATTCAGTACTTC. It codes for CASSLASQEAKNIQYF.

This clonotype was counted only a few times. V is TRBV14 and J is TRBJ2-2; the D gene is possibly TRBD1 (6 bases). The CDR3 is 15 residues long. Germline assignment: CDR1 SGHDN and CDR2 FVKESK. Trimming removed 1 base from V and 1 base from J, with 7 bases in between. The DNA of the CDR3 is TGTGCCAGCAGCCAAGGGACAGTGAACACCGGGGAGCTGTTTTTT. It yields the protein CASSQGTVNTGELFF.

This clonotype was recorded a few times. The CDR3 loop reads CASSEQGTQPQHF. CDR3 DNA sequence: TGTGCCAGCAGTGAACAGGGGACGCAGCCCCAGCATTTT. V and J are TRBV6-1 and TRBJ1-5; TRBD1 might be the D (6 bases). The germline CDR1 and CDR2 sequences are MNHNS and SASEGT. Trimming took 2 bases from V and 7 from J, leaving 9 bases between them. CDR3 length equals 13 residues.

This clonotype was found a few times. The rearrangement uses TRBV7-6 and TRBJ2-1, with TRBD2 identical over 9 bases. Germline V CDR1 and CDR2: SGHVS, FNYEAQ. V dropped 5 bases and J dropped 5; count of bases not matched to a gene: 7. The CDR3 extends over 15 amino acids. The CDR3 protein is CASSAMAGGHNEQFF. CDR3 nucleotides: TGTGCCAGCAGCGCAATGGCGGGGGGGCACAATGAGCAGTTCTTC. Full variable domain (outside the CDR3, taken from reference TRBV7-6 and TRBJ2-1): GAGVSQSPRYKVTKRGQDVALRCDPISGHVSLYWYRQALGQGPEFLTYFNYEAQQDKSGLPNDRFSAERPEGSISTLTIQRTEQRDSAMYRCASSAMAGGHNEQFFGPGTRLTVL.

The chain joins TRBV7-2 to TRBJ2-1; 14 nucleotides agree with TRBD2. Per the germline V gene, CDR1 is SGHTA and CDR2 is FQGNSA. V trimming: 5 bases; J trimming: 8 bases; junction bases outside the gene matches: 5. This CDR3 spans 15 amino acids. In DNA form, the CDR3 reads TGTGCCAGCAGCCGACTAGCGGGGGGGCCGGATGAGCAGTTCTTC. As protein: CASSRLAGGPDEQFF. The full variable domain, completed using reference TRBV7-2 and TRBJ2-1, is GAGVSQSPSNKVTEKGKDVELRCDPISGHTALYWYRQSLGQGLEFLIYFQGNSAPDKSGLPSDRFSAERTGGSVSTLTIQRTQQEDSAVYLCASSRLAGGPDEQFFGPGTRLTVL.